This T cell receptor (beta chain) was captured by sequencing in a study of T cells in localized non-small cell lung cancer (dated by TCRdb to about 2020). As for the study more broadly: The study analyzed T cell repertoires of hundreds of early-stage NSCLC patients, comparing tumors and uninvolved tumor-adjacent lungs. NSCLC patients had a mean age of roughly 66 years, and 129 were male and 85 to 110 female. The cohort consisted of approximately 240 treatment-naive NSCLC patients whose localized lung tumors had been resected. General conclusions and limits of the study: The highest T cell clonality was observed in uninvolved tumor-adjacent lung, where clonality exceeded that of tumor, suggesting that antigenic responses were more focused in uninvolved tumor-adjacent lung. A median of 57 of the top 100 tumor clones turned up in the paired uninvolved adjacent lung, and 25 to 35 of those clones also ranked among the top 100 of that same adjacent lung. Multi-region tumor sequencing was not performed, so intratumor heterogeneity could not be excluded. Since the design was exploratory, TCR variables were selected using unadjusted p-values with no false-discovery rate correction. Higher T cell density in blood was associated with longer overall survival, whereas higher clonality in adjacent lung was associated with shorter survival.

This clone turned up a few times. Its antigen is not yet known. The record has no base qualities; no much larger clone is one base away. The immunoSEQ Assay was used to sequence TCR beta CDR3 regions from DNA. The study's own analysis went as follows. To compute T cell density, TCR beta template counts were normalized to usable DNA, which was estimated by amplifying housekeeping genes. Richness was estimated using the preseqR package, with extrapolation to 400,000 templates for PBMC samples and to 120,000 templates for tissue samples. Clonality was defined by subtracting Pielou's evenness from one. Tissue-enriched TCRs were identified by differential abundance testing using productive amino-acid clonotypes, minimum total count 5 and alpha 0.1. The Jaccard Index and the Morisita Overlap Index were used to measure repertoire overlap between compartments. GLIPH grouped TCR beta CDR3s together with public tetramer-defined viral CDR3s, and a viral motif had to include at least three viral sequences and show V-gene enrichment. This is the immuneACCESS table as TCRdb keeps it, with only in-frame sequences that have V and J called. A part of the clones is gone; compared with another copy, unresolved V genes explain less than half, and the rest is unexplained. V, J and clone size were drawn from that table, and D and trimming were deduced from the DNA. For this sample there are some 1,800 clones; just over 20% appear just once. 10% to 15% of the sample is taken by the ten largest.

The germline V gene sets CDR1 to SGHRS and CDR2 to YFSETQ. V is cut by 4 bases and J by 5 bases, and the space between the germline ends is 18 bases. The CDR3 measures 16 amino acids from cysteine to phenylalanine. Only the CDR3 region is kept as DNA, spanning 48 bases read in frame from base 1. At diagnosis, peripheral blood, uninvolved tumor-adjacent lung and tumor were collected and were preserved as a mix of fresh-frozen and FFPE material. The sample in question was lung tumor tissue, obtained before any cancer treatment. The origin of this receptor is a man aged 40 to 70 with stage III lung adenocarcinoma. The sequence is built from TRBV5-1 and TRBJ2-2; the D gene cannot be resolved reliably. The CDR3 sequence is CASSPAGTPPTGELFF. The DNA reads TGCGCCAGCAGCCCCGCCGGTACCCCCCCGACCGGGGAGCTGTTTTTT.